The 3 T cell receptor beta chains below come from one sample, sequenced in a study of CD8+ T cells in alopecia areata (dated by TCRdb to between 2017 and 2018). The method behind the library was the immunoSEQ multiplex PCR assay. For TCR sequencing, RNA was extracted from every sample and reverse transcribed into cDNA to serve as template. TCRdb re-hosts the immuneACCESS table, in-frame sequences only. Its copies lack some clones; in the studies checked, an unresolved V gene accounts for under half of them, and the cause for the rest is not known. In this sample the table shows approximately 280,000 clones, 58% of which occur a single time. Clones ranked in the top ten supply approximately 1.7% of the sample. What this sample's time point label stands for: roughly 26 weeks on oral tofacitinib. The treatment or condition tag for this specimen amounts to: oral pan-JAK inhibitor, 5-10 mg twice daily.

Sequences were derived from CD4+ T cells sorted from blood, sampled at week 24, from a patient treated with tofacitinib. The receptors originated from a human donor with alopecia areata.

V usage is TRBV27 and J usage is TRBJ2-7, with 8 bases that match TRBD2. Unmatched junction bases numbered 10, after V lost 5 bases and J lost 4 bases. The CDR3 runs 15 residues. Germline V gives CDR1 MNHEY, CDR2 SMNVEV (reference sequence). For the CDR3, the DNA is TGTGCCAGCAGTCCGCCAGGAGCGGGGGAGTACGAGCAGTACTTC. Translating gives CASSPPGAGEYEQYF.

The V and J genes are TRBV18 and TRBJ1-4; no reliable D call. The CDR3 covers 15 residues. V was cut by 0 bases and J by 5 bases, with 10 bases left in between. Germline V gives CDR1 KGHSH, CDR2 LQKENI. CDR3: CASSPPNGPNEKLFF. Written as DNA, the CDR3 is TGTGCCAGCTCACCACCAAACGGGCCGAATGAAAAACTGTTTTTT.

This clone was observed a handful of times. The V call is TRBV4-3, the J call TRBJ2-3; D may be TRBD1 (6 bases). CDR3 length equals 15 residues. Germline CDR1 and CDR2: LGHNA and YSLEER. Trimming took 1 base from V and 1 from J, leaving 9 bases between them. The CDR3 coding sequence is TGCGCCAGCAGCCAAGGACAGGACGGCACAGATACGCAGTATTTT. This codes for CASSQGQDGTDTQYF.